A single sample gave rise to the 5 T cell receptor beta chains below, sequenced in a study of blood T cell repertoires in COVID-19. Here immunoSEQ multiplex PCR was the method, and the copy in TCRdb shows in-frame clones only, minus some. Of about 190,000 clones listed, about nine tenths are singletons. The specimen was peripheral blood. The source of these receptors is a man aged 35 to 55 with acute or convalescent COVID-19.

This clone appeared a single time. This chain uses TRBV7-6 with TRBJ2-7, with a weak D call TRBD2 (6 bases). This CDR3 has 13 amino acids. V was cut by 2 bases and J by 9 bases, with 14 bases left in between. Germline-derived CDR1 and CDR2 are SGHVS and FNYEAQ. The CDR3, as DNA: TGTGCCAGCAGCTTAAATATCCGGGAGCCGCAGTACTTC. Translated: CASSLNIREPQYF.

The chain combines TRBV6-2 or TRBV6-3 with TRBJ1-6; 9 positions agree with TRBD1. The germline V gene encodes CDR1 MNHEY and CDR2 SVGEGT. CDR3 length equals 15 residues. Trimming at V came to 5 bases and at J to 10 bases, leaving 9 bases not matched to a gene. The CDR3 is CASSQLGTGSSPLHF. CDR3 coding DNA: TGTGCCAGCAGTCAGTTGGGGACAGGGTCATCACCCCTCCACTTT.

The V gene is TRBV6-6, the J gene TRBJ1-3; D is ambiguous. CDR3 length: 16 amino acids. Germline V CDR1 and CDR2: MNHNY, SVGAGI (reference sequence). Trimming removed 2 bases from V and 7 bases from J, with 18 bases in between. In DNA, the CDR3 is TGTGCCAGCAGTTACCCTATATCCCGGCAGGCCAACACCATATATTTT. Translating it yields CASSYPISRQANTIYF.

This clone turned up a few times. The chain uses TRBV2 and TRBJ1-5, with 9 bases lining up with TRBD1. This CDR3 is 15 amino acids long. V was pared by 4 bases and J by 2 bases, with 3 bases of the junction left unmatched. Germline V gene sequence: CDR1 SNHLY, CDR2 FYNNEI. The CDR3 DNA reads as TGTGCCAGCAGTGGGACAGGGGTTCGCAATCAGCCCCAGCATTTT. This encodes CASSGTGVRNQPQHF.

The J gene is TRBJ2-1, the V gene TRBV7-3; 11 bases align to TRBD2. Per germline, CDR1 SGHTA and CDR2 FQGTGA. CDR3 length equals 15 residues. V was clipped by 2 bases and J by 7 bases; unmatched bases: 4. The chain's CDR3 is CASSLDPSGGNEQFF. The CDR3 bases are TGTGCCAGCAGCTTAGACCCTAGCGGGGGGAATGAGCAGTTCTTC.